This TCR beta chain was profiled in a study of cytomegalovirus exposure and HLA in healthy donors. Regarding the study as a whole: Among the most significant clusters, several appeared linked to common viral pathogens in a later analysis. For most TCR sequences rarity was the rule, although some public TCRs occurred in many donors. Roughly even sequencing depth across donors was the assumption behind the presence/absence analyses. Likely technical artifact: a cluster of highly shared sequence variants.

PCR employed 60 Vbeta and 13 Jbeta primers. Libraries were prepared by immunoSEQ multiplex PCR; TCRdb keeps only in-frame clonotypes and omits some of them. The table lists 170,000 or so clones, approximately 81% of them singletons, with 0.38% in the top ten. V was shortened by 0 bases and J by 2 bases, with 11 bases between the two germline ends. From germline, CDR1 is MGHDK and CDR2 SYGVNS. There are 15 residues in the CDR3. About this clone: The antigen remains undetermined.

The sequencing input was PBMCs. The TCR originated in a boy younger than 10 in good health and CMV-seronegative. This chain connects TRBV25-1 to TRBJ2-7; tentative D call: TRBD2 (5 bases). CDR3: CASSEYEGGTYEQYF. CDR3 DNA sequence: TGTGCCAGCAGTGAATATGAGGGTGGGACCTACGAGCAGTACTTC.